The 11 T cell receptor beta chains reported below all come from one sample, sequenced in a study of shared clonotypes between healthy human individuals. Clones were sequenced by immunoSEQ multiplex PCR, and TCRdb holds only the in-frame ones, with some missing. The data show some 2,100,000 clones, around 95% seen once. Sequencing was performed on naive CD4+ T cells sorted from blood. The subset here: CD45RA+ positively selected. These receptor sequences come from a man between 18 and 29 years old in good health.

V gene TRBV7-2 combines with J gene TRBJ1-3, with a tentative D call TRBD1 (5 bases). The CDR3 has 15 amino acids. The germline V gene has CDR1 SGHTA and CDR2 FQGNSA. Trimming took off 7 bases at V and 4 bases at J, with 17 bases between the two ends. CDR3 nucleotide sequence: TGTGCCAGCACCTCTCGAGGACAAAAAGGAAACACCATATATTTT. Translated: CASTSRGQKGNTIYF.

The chain has TRBV7-9 and TRBJ1-2; tentative D call: TRBD1 (5 bases). Germline V gene sequence: CDR1 SEHNR, CDR2 FQNEAQ (reference sequence). This CDR3 has 15 residues. The V gene lost 3 bases and the J gene lost 2 bases, with 13 bases spanning the gap. CDR3 nucleotides: TGTGCCAGCAGCTTTAAAGCAGGGTGGAACTATGGCTACACCTTC. The encoded protein is CASSFKAGWNYGYTF.

The chain joins TRBV5-1 to TRBJ2-2; D gene uncertain. The CDR3 runs 15 residues. Trimming left V 0 bases short and J 5 bases short, with 11 bases between. Germline CDR1 is SGHRS and CDR2 is YFSETQ. The CDR3 spells CASSLVLSFTGELFF. The DNA for the CDR3 is TGCGCCAGCAGCTTGGTCTTGTCGTTTACCGGGGAGCTGTTTTTT.

The rearrangement uses TRBV5-1 and TRBJ1-1; TRBD1 matches 7 bases. The junction had 5 bases not matched to a gene; V was cut back by 4 bases and J by 11 bases. The CDR3 is 11 residues long. The germline gives CDR1 SGHRS, CDR2 YFSETQ. The CDR3 spells CASSAGGVAFF. CDR3 nucleotides: TGCGCCAGCAGCGCAGGGGGGGTTGCTTTCTTT.

The chain combines TRBV6-4 with TRBJ1-2, with D possibly matching TRBD1 (6 bases). The length of the CDR3 is 13 residues. Germline loops: CDR1 MRHNA, CDR2 SNTAGT. Trimming took 5 bases from V and 4 from J, leaving 11 bases between them. The CDR3 bases are TGTGCCAGCAGTCAACAGGGAGGCTATGGCTACACCTTC. Translating it yields CASSQQGGYGYTF.

The rearrangement uses TRBV27 and TRBJ2-5; D remains ambiguous. Germline V gene sequence: CDR1 MNHEY, CDR2 SMNVEV (reference sequence). The CDR3 length is 13 residues. Trimming took off 4 bases at V and 4 bases at J, with 10 bases between the two ends. The CDR3 DNA is TGTGCCAGCAGTTACCTTGGTGGAGAGACCCAGTACTTC. It encodes CASSYLGGETQYF.

The chain uses TRBV5-1 and TRBJ1-4; the D gene is possibly TRBD1 (6 bases). The CDR3 contains 16 residues. Germline CDR1 reads SGHRS; CDR2 reads YFSETQ. Trimming removed 0 bases at V and 3 bases at J, with 12 bases between. CDR3 bases: TGCGCCAGCAGCTTGGGCCAGGGGACGGCTAATGAAAAACTGTTTTTT. Encoded protein: CASSLGQGTANEKLFF.

The chain is built from TRBV2 and TRBJ2-5; 7 positions agree with TRBD1. CDR3 size: 13 residues. J was trimmed by 5 bases and V by 10 bases; bases with no gene match: 10. Germline values: CDR1 SNHLY, CDR2 FYNNEI. CDR3 sequence reads: CATSKGAVETQYF. In DNA, the CDR3 is TGTGCCACCTCAAAGGGGGCCGTGGAGACCCAGTACTTC.

The rearrangement joins TRBV11-2 to TRBJ1-6; D gene ambiguous. The CDR3 has 12 residues. Between the trimmed V and J ends, which lost 2 bases and 15 bases, there was a span of 11 bases. The V gene's germline CDR1 is SGHAT and CDR2 FQNNGV. The CDR3 sequence: CASSLMTGLLHF. Here the CDR3 DNA reads TGTGCCAGCAGCTTAATGACGGGTCTCCTCCACTTT. Filled out from reference TRBV11-2 and TRBJ1-6, the complete variable domain reads EAGVAQSPRYKIIEKRQSVAFWCNPISGHATLYWYQQILGQGPKLLIQFQNNGVVDDSQLPKDRFSAERLKGVDSTLKIQPAKLEDSAVYLCASSLMTGLLHFGNGTRLTVT.

This clone was seen only once. The CDR3 DNA follows: TGTGCCAGCAGCGCCATTAATAGCGCCGGGAGCGAGCAGTACTTC. Translated, it gives CASSAINSAGSEQYF. This chain joins TRBV9 and TRBJ2-7, with TRBD2 as a possible D gene (6 bases). CDR3 length: 15 residues. Germline V gene sequence: CDR1 SGDLS, CDR2 YYNGEE. Trimming removed 3 bases at V and 6 bases at J, with 19 bases between.

This chain links TRBV9 with TRBJ2-2, with 7 bases matching TRBD2. The CDR3 has 17 residues. The trim removed 3 bases at V and 4 bases at J, leaving 12 bases unmatched. Germline V gene lookup returns CDR1 SGDLS and CDR2 YYNGEE. The CDR3 region is CASSERGSETITGELFF. CDR3 nucleotide sequence: TGTGCCAGCAGCGAGCGGGGAAGCGAAACGATCACCGGGGAGCTGTTTTTT.